These 25 T cell receptor beta chains originate from one sample sequenced in a study of a mutant IDH1 vaccine in newly diagnosed glioma. Time point specified: baseline, week 1 (first vaccination visit). Indicated treatment: pre-vaccination baseline after standard-of-care therapy. Profiled with immunoSEQ multiplex PCR; TCRdb holds only in-frame clones, not every one. This sample has roughly 70,000 clones, with 83% found just once. Sequencing was performed on peripheral blood mononuclear cells (PBMCs), taken from a glioma patient treated with radiotherapy, temozolomide or both. The receptors shown here come from a woman under 30 with glioma. Some clones in this sample may be carry-over from other donors' samples.

V and J are TRBV12-5 and TRBJ2-1; 9 bases are shared with TRBD2. There are 14 residues in the CDR3. Losses at the gene ends were 0 bases for V and 14 bases for J; bases not matched to a gene: 8. Germline CDR1 is LGHNT and CDR2 is FRNRAP. This CDR3 is CASGLVNVAGGEFF. CDR3 coding DNA: TGTGCTAGTGGTTTGGTAAACGTCGCGGGAGGGGAGTTCTTC.

The DNA for the CDR3 is TGTGCCAGCAGCTTGTACGCAGCCTATGGCTACACCTTC. It encodes CASSLYAAYGYTF. The rearrangement links TRBV5-6 to TRBJ1-2, with D unresolved. The CDR3 contains 13 residues. Trimming removed 1 base from V and 4 bases from J, with 8 bases in between. Germline CDR1 SGHDT, CDR2 YYEEEE.

The V and J genes are TRBV30 and TRBJ1-1, with D possibly TRBD1 on 5 matching bases. Germline V lookup: CDR1 GTSNPN, CDR2 SVGIG (reference sequence). V lost 4 bases, J lost 1 base, and 19 bases lay in between. The CDR3 runs 16 residues. The CDR3 DNA sequence: TGTGCCTGGATCATTCTCAACAGGATGCCGAACACTGAAGCTTTCTTT. Residues: CAWIILNRMPNTEAFF.

The gene calls are TRBV14 and TRBJ1-2; 7 bases match TRBD1. CDR3 length: 15 amino acids. Germline V lookup: CDR1 SGHDN, CDR2 FVKESK. Trimming removed 2 bases from V and 4 bases from J; junction bases left unmatched: 7. The CDR3 loop is CASSQILGQIYGYTF. The CDR3 bases are TGTGCCAGCAGCCAAATTTTGGGACAGATCTATGGCTACACCTTC.

Regarding this clone: This specimen includes other DNA sequences encoding the same CDR3. The rearrangement uses TRBV19 and TRBJ1-2; D remains unclear. Germline V CDR1 and CDR2: LNHDA, SQIVND (reference sequence). The length of the CDR3 is 13 residues. V was pared by 5 bases and J by 5 bases, with 12 bases between. CDR3 region: CASSLRTGYGYTF. CDR3 DNA sequence: TGTGCCAGTAGTCTTCGGACGGGTTATGGCTACACCTTC.

The genes are TRBV4-1 and TRBJ1-1, with TRBD1 identical over 9 bases. The V segment lost 3 bases and the J segment 3 bases; nucleotides outside the gene matches: 5. CDR1 is MGHRA and CDR2 is YSYEKL in the germline V gene. This CDR3 spans 15 amino acids. This CDR3 reads CASSHTGGWDTEAFF. In nucleotides, the CDR3 is TGCGCCAGCAGCCACACAGGGGGCTGGGACACTGAAGCTTTCTTT.

The V and J genes are TRBV6-1 and TRBJ2-2; TRBD1 aligns across 10 bases. The germline CDR1 and CDR2 sequences are MNHNS and SASEGT. This CDR3 has 14 residues. The V gene end was trimmed by 6 bases and the J gene end by 6 bases; junction bases not matched to a gene: 4. The CDR3 here is CASRRTGGSGELFF. CDR3 coding DNA: TGTGCCAGCAGGCGGACAGGGGGGTCCGGGGAGCTGTTTTTT.

This chain connects TRBV5-5 to TRBJ2-2, with 9 bases fitting TRBD2. Germline assignment: CDR1 SGHKS and CDR2 YYEKEE (reference sequence). The CDR3 length is 14 residues. The junction had 8 bases not matched to a gene; V was cut back by 10 bases and J by 4 bases. The CDR3 region is CAATAAGGTGELFF. In nucleotides, the CDR3 is TGTGCCGCCACGGCAGCGGGAGGCACCGGGGAGCTGTTTTTT.

This clone appeared once. The V and J genes are TRBV6-1 and TRBJ2-5; 7 bases align to TRBD2. The CDR3 totals 13 residues. Looked up from germline, CDR1 is MNHNS and CDR2 is SASEGT. The CDR3: CSEGEGTQETQYF. The CDR3 bases are TGTAGCGAAGGGGAGGGTACCCAAGAGACCCAGTACTTC.

The chain is built from TRBV29-1 and TRBJ1-2; D gene uncertain. Germline CDR1 and CDR2: SQVTM and ANQGSEA. V was shortened by 3 bases and J by 3 bases, with 8 bases between the two germline ends. The CDR3 is made up of 12 amino acids. The CDR3 bases are TGCAGCGTTGAGGACGTATACTATGGCTACACCTTC. Translated, it gives CSVEDVYYGYTF.

This clone was recorded a few times. The V gene is TRBV7-8, the J gene TRBJ1-5, with a possible D match to TRBD1 (5 bases). Germline loops: CDR1 SGHVS, CDR2 FQNEAQ. CDR3 length: 15 amino acids. Trimming took off 1 base at V and 1 base at J, with 8 bases between the two ends. The CDR3 DNA follows: TGTGCCAGCAGCTTAGAAAGGGGAAGCAATCAGCCCCAGCATTTT. This sequence encodes CASSLERGSNQPQHF.

The rearrangement uses TRBV6-4 and TRBJ1-5; D remains ambiguous. Germline CDR1 is MRHNA and CDR2 is SNTAGT. This CDR3 region has 15 residues. The germline V and J ends were trimmed by 3 bases and 1 base, with 10 bases remaining between them. The CDR3 coding sequence is TGTGCCAGCAGTGAGTCACGGGCCAGCAATCAGCCCCAGCATTTT. This translates into CASSESRASNQPQHF.

The chain uses TRBV7-9 and TRBJ2-5; D is undetermined. Germline V gene lookup returns CDR1 SEHNR and CDR2 FQNEAQ (reference sequence). Trimming left V 3 bases short and J 4 bases short, with 3 bases between. The CDR3 covers 11 residues. CDR3 DNA: TGTGCCAGCAGCTTTGGAGAGACCCAGTACTTC. Translated, it gives CASSFGETQYF. Variable domain in full (rest from reference TRBV7-9 and TRBJ2-5): DTGVSQNPRHKITKRGQNVTFRCDPISEHNRLYWYRQTLGQGPEFLTYFQNEAQLEKSRLLSDRFSAERPKGSFSTLEIQRTEQGDSAMYLCASSFGETQYFGPGTRLLVL.

This chain uses TRBV5-6 with TRBJ1-4; tentatively, D is TRBD1 (5 bases). Germline V lookup: CDR1 SGHDT, CDR2 YYEEEE. CDR3 length equals 13 residues. Trimming removed 4 bases at V and 8 bases at J, with 12 bases between. Here the CDR3 reads CASSTGTTEKLFF. Here the CDR3 DNA reads TGTGCCAGCAGCACCGGGACGACGGAAAAACTGTTTTTT. Full variable domain (rest looked up from reference TRBV5-6 and TRBJ1-4): DAGVTQSPTHLIKTRGQQVTLRCSPKSGHDTVSWYQQALGQGPQFIFQYYEEEERQRGNFPDRFSGHQFPNYSSELNVNALLLGDSALYLCASSTGTTEKLFFGSGTQLSVL.

This rearrangement joins TRBV6-5 to TRBJ2-7; D gene unclear. Trimming removed 4 bases from V and 7 bases from J, with 11 bases in between. The CDR3 spans 12 residues. Looked up from germline, CDR1 is MNHEY and CDR2 is SVGAGI. CDR3 region: CASSSFVREQYF. The CDR3 DNA sequence: TGTGCCAGCAGTTCCTTTGTGCGGGAGCAGTACTTC.

The chain carries TRBV7-9 and TRBJ2-5; 12 bases map to TRBD1. Germline loops: CDR1 SEHNR, CDR2 FQNEAQ (reference sequence). The CDR3 extends over 16 amino acids. V lost 8 bases and J lost 4; bases outside the gene matches: 11. The DNA of the CDR3 is TGTGCCAGCGGCCCCCCGGGACAGGGGGCAGGAGAGACCCAGTACTTC. Amino acid sequence: CASGPPGQGAGETQYF.

CDR3 sequence: CAIRSQDSYNSPLHF. CDR3 nucleotides: TGTGCCATCAGATCACAGGACTCCTATAATTCACCCCTCCACTTT. V gene TRBV10-3 combines with J gene TRBJ1-6; a possible D gene is TRBD1 (5 bases). V lost 6 bases and J lost 0, with 9 bases in between. This CDR3 is built from 15 residues. CDR1 is ENHRY and CDR2 is SYGVKD in the germline V gene.

V gene TRBV30 combines with J gene TRBJ2-5, with D hard to call. V lost 3 bases, J lost 1 base, and 18 bases lay in between. Germline V CDR1 and CDR2: GTSNPN, SVGIG (reference sequence). The length of the CDR3 is 16 residues. The CDR3 spells CAWRRSSPPIQETQYF. The CDR3 DNA reads as TGTGCCTGGAGGAGGTCTTCGCCTCCCATCCAAGAGACCCAGTACTTC. Full variable domain (outside the CDR3, taken from reference TRBV30 and TRBJ2-5): SQTIHQWPATLVQPVGSPLSLECTVEGTSNPNLYWYRQAAGRGLQLLFYSVGIGQISSEVPQNLSASRPQDRQFILSSKKLLLSDSGFYLCAWRRSSPPIQETQYFGPGTRLLVL.

This chain uses TRBV11-2 with TRBJ2-7; weak D call: TRBD1 (6 bases). This CDR3 spans 13 amino acids. Germline loops: CDR1 SGHAT, CDR2 FQNNGV. The germline V and J ends were trimmed by 5 bases and 4 bases, with 12 bases remaining between them. DNA for the CDR3: TGTGCCAGCAGCGAACAGGGAAGGTACGAGCAGTACTTC. Translated, it gives CASSEQGRYEQYF.

There are a few counts of this clone. This sequence joins TRBV6-5 and TRBJ2-7; D possibly matches TRBD1 or TRBD2 (5 bases each). The CDR3 consists of 13 residues. The V end lost 7 bases, the J end lost 2 bases, and 12 bases lay between the germline ends. CDR1 MNHEY and CDR2 SVGAGI come from the germline V gene. The CDR3 DNA follows: TGTGCCAGCAAGGGGACGGGGCCCTACGAGCAGTACTTC. It specifies CASKGTGPYEQYF.

This CDR3 is CASSLVGGYSDTQYF. DNA for the CDR3: TGCGCCAGCAGCTTGGTCGGGGGTTATTCAGATACGCAGTATTTT. The chain recombines TRBV5-1 with TRBJ2-3; a possible D gene is TRBD2 (6 bases). The V end lost 0 bases, the J end lost 4 bases, and 12 bases lay between the germline ends. The germline gives CDR1 SGHRS, CDR2 YFSETQ. The CDR3 is 15 residues long.

The chain carries TRBV9 and TRBJ2-7; D assignment may be TRBD1 or TRBD2 (6 bases each). Trimming removed 0 bases at V and 3 bases at J, with 13 bases between. Germline V CDR1 and CDR2: SGDLS, YYNGEE. This CDR3 has 15 residues. The CDR3 DNA sequence: TGTGCCAGCAGCGTAGCTGCGGGACAAGGCTACGAGCAGTACTTC. This gives the protein CASSVAAGQGYEQYF. The full variable domain, in which reference TRBV9 and TRBJ2-7 provide the parts outside the CDR3, is DSGVTQTPKHLITATGQRVTLRCSPRSGDLSVYWYQQSLDQGLQFLIQYYNGEERAKGNILERFSAQQFPDLHSELNLSSLELGDSALYFCASSVAAGQGYEQYFGPGTRLTVT.

The rearrangement uses TRBV7-2 and TRBJ1-2, with D uncertain. Trimming stripped 1 base from V and 6 bases from J, with 6 bases between. The CDR3 covers 12 residues. Germline V gives CDR1 SGHTA, CDR2 FQGNSA. CDR3 nucleotide sequence: TGTGCCAGCAGCTTAGGTCCAGATGGCTACACCTTC. It yields the protein CASSLGPDGYTF.

In DNA, the CDR3 is TGCGCCAGCAGAACTCTCGGCTCCTACGAGCAGTACTTC. Protein product: CASRTLGSYEQYF. The chain recombines TRBV5-1 with TRBJ2-7; no clear D gene. Trimming shortened V by 5 bases and J by 0 bases, and 9 bases separated the two germline ends. The CDR3 consists of 13 residues. Germline V gene sequence: CDR1 SGHRS, CDR2 YFSETQ. The full variable domain, in which reference TRBV5-1 and TRBJ2-7 provide the parts outside the CDR3, is KAGVTQTPRYLIKTRGQQVTLSCSPISGHRSVSWYQQTPGQGLQFLFEYFSETQRNKGNFPGRFSGRQFSNSRSEMNVSTLELGDSALYLCASRTLGSYEQYFGPGTRLTVT.

The chain is built from TRBV5-6 and TRBJ2-7, with D unresolved. Trimming shortened V by 0 bases and J by 6 bases, and 4 bases separated the two germline ends. The CDR3 has 11 amino acids. CDR1 and CDR2 from the germline V gene are SGHDT and YYEEEE. The CDR3 DNA is TGTGCCAGCAGCTTGGAATTCGAGCAGTACTTC. It yields the protein CASSLEFEQYF. Full variable domain (missing parts from reference TRBV5-6 and TRBJ2-7): DAGVTQSPTHLIKTRGQQVTLRCSPKSGHDTVSWYQQALGQGPQFIFQYYEEEERQRGNFPDRFSGHQFPNYSSELNVNALLLGDSALYLCASSLEFEQYFGPGTRLTVT.